The clone carrying this TCR beta chain was found once. Antigen: not known. The CDR3 ends on some other residue instead of the conserved phenylalanine or tryptophan, so this is likely a read error. Bulk TCR library preparation followed previously described methods with listed TCR primers. TCRdb redid the calling of the PCR reads with MiXCR, one entry per CDR3 protein. The table has some 100,000 distinct CDR3 sequences, roughly a third seen once; the top ten hold around 3.8%. The sample belongs to a study of molecular identifiers for immune sequencing clone quantification. General study results and limits: Highly expanded clones may be undercounted when identical TCR molecules share barcodes.

Using 10%, 30% or 50% RNA, naive CD8 libraries were derived from 20,000 to 1,000,000 sorted cells. Naive CD8 T cells were sorted as CD8+CD4-CCR7+CD45RA+. CDR3 size: 13 residues. Germline lookup yields CDR1 SGHVS and CDR2 FQNEAQ. V was pared by 1 base and J by 5 bases, with 7 bases between. The source is a human donor in good health. Some libraries in this study had Jurkat cell RNA spiked in. The V and J genes are TRBV7-8 and TRBJ2-3; D is ambiguous. Sequences were obtained from naive CD8+ T cells from blood, with Jurkat cell RNA spiked in. The subset: FACS-sorted CD8+CD4-CCR7+CD45RA+ naive T cells. As DNA, the CDR3 is TGTGCCAGCAGCTTAGGCCAACTAGATACGCAGTATCTC. This codes for CASSLGQLDTQYL.